One sample yielded the 2 T cell receptor beta chains listed below, sequenced in a study of early T cells in non-severe SARS-CoV-2 infection. TCRdb called the 5' RACE reads again in MiXCR, with one record for every CDR3 protein. The sample yields about 28,000 distinct CDR3 sequences, 3.5% to 5.5% seen once. This specimen was whole blood, taken at baseline. All receptors come from an adult who was a healthcare worker with PCR-confirmed SARS-CoV-2 infection or an uninfected control (not recorded which).

The chain couples TRBV3-1 to TRBJ1-3, with D unclear. Germline V gene sequence: CDR1 LGHDT, CDR2 YNNKEL (reference sequence). Trimming stripped 2 bases from V and 4 bases from J, with 9 bases between. There are 14 residues in the CDR3. The CDR3 loop reads CASSQTSNGNTIYF. CDR3 DNA: TGTGCCAGCAGCCAAACCAGTAACGGAAACACCATATATTTT.

This clonotype was counted ten times or more. V usage is TRBV29-1 and J usage is TRBJ1-1; the D is unclear. Germline assignment: CDR1 SQVTM and CDR2 ANQGSEA. Trimming shortened V by 3 bases and J by 4 bases, and 9 bases separated the two germline ends. This CDR3 comprises 12 residues. CDR3 sequence reads: CSVESGVTEAFF. CDR3 in DNA: TGCAGCGTTGAGTCCGGGGTCACTGAAGCTTTCTTT.